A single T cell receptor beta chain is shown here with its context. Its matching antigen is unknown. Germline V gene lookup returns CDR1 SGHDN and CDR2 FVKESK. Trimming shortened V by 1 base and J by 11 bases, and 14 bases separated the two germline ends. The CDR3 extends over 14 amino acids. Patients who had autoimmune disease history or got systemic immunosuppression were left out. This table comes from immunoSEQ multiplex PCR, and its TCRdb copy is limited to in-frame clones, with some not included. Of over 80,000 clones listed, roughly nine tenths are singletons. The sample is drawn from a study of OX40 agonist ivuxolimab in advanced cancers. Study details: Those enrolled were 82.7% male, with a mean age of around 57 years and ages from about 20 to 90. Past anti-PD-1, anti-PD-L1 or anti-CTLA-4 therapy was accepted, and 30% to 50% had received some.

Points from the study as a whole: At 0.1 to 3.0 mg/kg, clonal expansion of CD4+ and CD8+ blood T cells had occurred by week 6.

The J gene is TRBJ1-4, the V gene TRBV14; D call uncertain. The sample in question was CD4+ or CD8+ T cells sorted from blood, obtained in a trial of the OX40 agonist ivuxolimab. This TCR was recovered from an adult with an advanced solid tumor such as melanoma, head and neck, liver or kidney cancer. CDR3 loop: CASSQVVGLGKLFF. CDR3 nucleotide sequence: TGTGCCAGCAGCCAAGTGGTGGGCCTGGGGAAACTGTTTTTT.